The sequence of this T cell receptor (beta chain) was determined in a study of blood T cell repertoires in COVID-19. Study-level background: The United States, Italy and Spain supplied acute and convalescent COVID-19 samples. PBMCs, B-cell-depleted T cells, or T cells were the source of the cDNA or gDNA that made up the material.

The count of this clone is one. Trimming stripped 3 bases from V and 4 bases from J, with 16 bases between. This CDR3 contains 16 residues. From germline, CDR1 is MNHNS and CDR2 SASEGT. Per the original data handling: For nucleated cells, counts were estimated from reference gene primer amplification. The repertoire was sequenced with immunoSEQ multiplex PCR; TCRdb's copy has only in-frame clones and lacks some. V and J calls and clone size are as listed in that table; D and trimming were resolved from the DNA. Here the sample spans 60,000 or so clones, around 84% being singletons. This sequence was found in an elderly woman with acute or convalescent COVID-19. The sequencing input was peripheral blood. The chain employs TRBV6-1 and TRBJ1-3, with D perhaps TRBD1 (5 bases). Here the CDR3 DNA reads TGTGCCAGCAGTGAGTCCAGGGTCTCATCCGGAAACACCATATATTTT. Translation: CASSESRVSSGNTIYF.